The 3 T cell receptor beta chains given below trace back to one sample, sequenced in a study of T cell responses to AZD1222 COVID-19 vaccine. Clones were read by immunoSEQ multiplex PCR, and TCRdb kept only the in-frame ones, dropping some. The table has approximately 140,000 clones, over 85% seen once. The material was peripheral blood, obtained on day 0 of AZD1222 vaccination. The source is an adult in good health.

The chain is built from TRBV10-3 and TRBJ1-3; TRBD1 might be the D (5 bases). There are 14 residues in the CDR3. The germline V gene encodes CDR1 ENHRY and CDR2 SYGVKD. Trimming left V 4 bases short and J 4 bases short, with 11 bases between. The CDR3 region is CAISGDRFGNTIYF. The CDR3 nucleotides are TGTGCCATCAGTGGGGACCGATTCGGAAACACCATATATTTT.

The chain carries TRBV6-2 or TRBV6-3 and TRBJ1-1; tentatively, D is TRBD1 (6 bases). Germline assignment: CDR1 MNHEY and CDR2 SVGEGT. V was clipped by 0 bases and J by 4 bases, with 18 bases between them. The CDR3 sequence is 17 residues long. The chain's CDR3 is CASSYSTLAGVGTEAFF. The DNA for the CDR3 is TGTGCCAGCAGTTACTCGACGCTCGCAGGGGTAGGCACTGAAGCTTTCTTT.

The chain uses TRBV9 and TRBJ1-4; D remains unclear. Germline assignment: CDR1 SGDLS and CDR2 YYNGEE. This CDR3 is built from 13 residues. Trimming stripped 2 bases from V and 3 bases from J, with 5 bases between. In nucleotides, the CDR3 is TGTGCCAGCAGCGTCTCAGCTAATGAAAAACTGTTTTTT. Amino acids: CASSVSANEKLFF.